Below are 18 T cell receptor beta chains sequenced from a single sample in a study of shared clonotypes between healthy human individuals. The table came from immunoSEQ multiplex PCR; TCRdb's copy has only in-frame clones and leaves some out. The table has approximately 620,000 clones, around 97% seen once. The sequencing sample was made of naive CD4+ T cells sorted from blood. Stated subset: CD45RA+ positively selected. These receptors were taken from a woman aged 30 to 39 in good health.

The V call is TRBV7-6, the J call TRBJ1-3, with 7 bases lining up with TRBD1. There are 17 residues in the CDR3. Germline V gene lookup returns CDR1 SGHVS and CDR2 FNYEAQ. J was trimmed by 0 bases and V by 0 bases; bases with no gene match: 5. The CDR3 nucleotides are TGTGCCAGCAGCTTAGCGAGTGGGACAGTCTCTGGAAACACCATATATTTT. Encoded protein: CASSLASGTVSGNTIYF. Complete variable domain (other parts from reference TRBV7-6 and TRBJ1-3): GAGVSQSPRYKVTKRGQDVALRCDPISGHVSLYWYRQALGQGPEFLTYFNYEAQQDKSGLPNDRFSAERPEGSISTLTIQRTEQRDSAMYRCASSLASGTVSGNTIYFGEGSWLTVV.

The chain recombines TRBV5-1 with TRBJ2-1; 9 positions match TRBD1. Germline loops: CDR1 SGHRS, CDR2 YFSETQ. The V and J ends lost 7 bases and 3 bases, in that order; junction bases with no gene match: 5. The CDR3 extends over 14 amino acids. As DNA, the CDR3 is TGCGCCAGCGCACAGGGGGCTGTCTACAATGAGCAGTTCTTC. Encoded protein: CASAQGAVYNEQFF.

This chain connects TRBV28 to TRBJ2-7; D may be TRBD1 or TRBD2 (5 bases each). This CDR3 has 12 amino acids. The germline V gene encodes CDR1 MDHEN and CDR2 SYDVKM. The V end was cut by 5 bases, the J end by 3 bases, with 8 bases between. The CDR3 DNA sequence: TGTGCCAGCAGTCGGGACGTCTACGAGCAGTACTTC. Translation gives CASSRDVYEQYF.

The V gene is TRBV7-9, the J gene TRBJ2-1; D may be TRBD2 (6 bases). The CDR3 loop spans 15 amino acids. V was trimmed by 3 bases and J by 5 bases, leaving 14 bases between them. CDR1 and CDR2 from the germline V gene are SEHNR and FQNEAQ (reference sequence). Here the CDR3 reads CASSFPTSSNNEQFF. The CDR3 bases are TGTGCCAGCAGCTTCCCAACTAGCTCGAACAATGAGCAGTTCTTC.

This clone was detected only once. The CDR3 here is CASSLSTDFATYEQYF. CDR3 sequence (DNA): TGTGCCAGCAGCCTAAGCACCGACTTCGCCACCTACGAGCAGTACTTC. The J gene is TRBJ2-7, the V gene TRBV28; D is uncertain. V gave up 6 bases and J gave up 2 bases, with 20 bases separating them. Germline V lookup: CDR1 MDHEN, CDR2 SYDVKM. This CDR3 region has 16 residues.

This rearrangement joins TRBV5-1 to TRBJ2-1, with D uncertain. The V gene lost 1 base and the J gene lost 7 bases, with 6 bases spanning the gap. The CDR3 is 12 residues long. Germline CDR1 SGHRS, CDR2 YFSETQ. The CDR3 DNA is TGCGCCAGCAGCTTGAACCAGAATGAGCAGTTCTTC. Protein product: CASSLNQNEQFF. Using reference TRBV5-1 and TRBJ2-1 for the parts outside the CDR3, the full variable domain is KAGVTQTPRYLIKTRGQQVTLSCSPISGHRSVSWYQQTPGQGLQFLFEYFSETQRNKGNFPGRFSGRQFSNSRSEMNVSTLELGDSALYLCASSLNQNEQFFGPGTRLTVL.

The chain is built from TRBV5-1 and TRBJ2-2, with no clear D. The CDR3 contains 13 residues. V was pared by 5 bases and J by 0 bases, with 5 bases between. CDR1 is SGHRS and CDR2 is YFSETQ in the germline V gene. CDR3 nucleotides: TGCGCCAGCAGGTTATCGAACACCGGGGAGCTGTTTTTT. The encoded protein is CASRLSNTGELFF.

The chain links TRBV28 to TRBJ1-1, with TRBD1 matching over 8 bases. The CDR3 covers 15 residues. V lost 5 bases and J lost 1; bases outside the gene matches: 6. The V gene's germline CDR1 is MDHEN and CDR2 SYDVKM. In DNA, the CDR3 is TGTGCCAGCAGTCCTCACAGGGGGACGAACACTGAAGCTTTCTTT. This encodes CASSPHRGTNTEAFF.

DNA for the CDR3: TGTGCCACTGCGACAGGGTATGCAACTAATGAAAAACTGTTTTTT. It translates to CATATGYATNEKLFF. The chain uses TRBV27 and TRBJ1-4; 7 bases are shared with TRBD1. In germline, CDR1 is MNHEY, CDR2 SMNVEV (reference sequence). This CDR3 has 15 amino acids. Trimming removed 10 bases from V and 0 bases from J; junction bases left unmatched: 8.

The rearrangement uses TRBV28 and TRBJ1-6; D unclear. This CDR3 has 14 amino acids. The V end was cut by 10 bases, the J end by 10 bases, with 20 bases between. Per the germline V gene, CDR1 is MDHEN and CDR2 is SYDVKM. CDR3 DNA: TGTGCCACCGCAACGACCGGAAATTTGTCACCCCTCCACTTT. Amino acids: CATATTGNLSPLHF.

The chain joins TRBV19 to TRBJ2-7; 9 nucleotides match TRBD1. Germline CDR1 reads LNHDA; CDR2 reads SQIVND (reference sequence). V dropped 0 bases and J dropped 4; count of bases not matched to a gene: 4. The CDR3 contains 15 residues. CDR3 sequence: CASSIEGTGPYEQYF. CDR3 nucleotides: TGTGCCAGTAGTATAGAGGGGACAGGGCCGTACGAGCAGTACTTC.

The CDR3: CASSYSQAGVPHEQYF. The CDR3 region has the DNA TGTGCCAGCAGTTACTCGCAAGCGGGAGTTCCCCACGAGCAGTACTTC. V gene TRBV6-5 combines with J gene TRBJ2-7; 8 bases are a match to TRBD2. Germline values: CDR1 MNHEY, CDR2 SVGAGI. Trimming removed 0 bases from V and 5 bases from J; junction bases left unmatched: 9. The CDR3 spans 16 residues.

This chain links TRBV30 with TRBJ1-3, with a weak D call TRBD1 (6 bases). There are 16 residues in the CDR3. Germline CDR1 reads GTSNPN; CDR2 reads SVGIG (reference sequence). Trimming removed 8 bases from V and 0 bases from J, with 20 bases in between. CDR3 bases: TGTGCCGGGACCAACAGGGACCTTCCCTCTGGAAACACCATATATTTT. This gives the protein CAGTNRDLPSGNTIYF.

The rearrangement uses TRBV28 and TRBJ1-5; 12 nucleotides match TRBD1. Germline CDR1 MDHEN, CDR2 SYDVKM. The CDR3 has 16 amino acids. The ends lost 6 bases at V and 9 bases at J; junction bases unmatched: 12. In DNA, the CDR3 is TGTGCCAGCAGCATCCCCGGGACAGGGGGCTCCTGGCCCCAGCATTTT. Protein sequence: CASSIPGTGGSWPQHF.

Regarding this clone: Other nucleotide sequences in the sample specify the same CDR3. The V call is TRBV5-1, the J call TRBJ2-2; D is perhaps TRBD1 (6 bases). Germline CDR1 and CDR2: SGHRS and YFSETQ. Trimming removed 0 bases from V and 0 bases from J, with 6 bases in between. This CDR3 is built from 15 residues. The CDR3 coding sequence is TGCGCCAGCAGCTTGGCAGGGGCGAACACCGGGGAGCTGTTTTTT. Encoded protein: CASSLAGANTGELFF.

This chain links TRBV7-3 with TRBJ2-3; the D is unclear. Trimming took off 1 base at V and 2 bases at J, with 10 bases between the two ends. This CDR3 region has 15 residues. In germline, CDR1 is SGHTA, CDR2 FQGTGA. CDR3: CASSLIPSLTDTQYF. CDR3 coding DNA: TGTGCCAGCAGCTTAATTCCCAGCCTCACAGATACGCAGTATTTT.

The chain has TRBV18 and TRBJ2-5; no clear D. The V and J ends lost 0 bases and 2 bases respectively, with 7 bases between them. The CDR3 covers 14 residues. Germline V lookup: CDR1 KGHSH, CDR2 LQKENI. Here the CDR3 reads CASSPPGAQETQYF. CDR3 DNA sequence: TGTGCCAGCTCACCACCGGGTGCGCAAGAGACCCAGTACTTC.

The CDR3 loop reads CSVAASPYEQYF. CDR3 DNA: TGCAGCGTTGCGGCTTCTCCCTACGAGCAGTACTTC. The chain carries TRBV29-1 and TRBJ2-5, with D uncertain. The J call is in doubt because the DNA end fits TRBJ2-7 better. The CDR3 length is 12 residues. Germline V CDR1 and CDR2: SQVTM, ANQGSEA.